Listed below are T cell receptor beta chains from one sample, sequenced in a study of T cells expressing NK-cell markers. TCRdb reanalyzed the 5' RACE reads and collapses them to one entry per CDR3 protein, without DNA. The sample's table shows about 410,000 distinct CDR3 sequences. The sequenced material came from blood T cells: a sorted CD56 or NKG2C T cell subset, CD4+ or CD8+ T cells, or bulk PBMC T cells (not recorded which). Receptor source: a woman between 45 and 65 years old in good health. The CDR3 runs from the conserved cysteine through the conserved F or W.

TRBV7-9	TRBJ1-6	CASSPARGVNSPLHF
TRBV18	TRBJ2-4	CASSQRPVGDGLAIQYF
TRBV3-1	TRBJ2-3	CASSRQGVSADTQYF
TRBV29-1	TRBJ2-7	CSVEGDRGQYEQYF
TRBV12-3/TRBV12-4	TRBJ1-3	CASSYGTGNTIYF
TRBV3-1	TRBJ2-7	CASSQSTGMSEQYF
TRBV7-8	TRBJ2-1	CASSLVRLANNVNEQFF
TRBV18	TRBJ2-3	CASSRQGAVSTDTQYF
TRBV24-1	TRBJ2-3	CATSDPEVIGQYF
TRBV20-1	TRBJ2-4	CSARDSSGRAKNIQYF
TRBV29-1	TRBJ2-1	CSVPRLGSSYNEQFF
TRBV27	TRBJ1-2	CATGQFPNYGYTF
TRBV2	TRBJ2-5	CASSEALGGRKTQYF
TRBV7-8	TRBJ2-7	CASSLGIDRGFPYEQYF
TRBV12-3/TRBV12-4	TRBJ1-3	CASSFGGYAGNTIYF
TRBV6-5	TRBJ1-1	CASRETVSTEAFF
TRBV7-8	TRBJ2-3	CASSLVGTGHTDTQYF
TRBV27	TRBJ2-7	CASSYLTGSYEQYF
TRBV5-1	TRBJ2-2	CASSFGRGGNTGELFF
TRBV20-1	TRBJ2-1	CSAGVASWNEQFF
TRBV25-1	TRBJ2-5	CASSEFSRPETQYF
TRBV12-3/TRBV12-4	TRBJ2-4	CASSFLSSKGKNIQYF
TRBV20-1	TRBJ2-1	CSASKRETNEQFF
TRBV10-2	TRBJ1-3	CASSQGRGYSGNTIYF
TRBV7-3	TRBJ2-1	CASSLGGLAGDNEQFF
TRBV11-2	TRBJ2-1	CASSPARLPSYNEQFF
TRBV4-1	TRBJ1-6	CASSQQGGSGPLHF
TRBV12-3/TRBV12-4	TRBJ2-3	CASSLASGGVHTQYF
TRBV20-1	TRBJ1-1	CSASLPDKNTEAFF
TRBV12-3/TRBV12-4	TRBJ1-1	CASSSTGTSPEAFF
TRBV10-3	TRBJ2-5	CAIRRLYVQETQYF
TRBV5-6	TRBJ2-7	CASRDYYSIYEQYF
TRBV15	TRBJ2-7	CATSRQDTSSYEQYF
TRBV20-1	TRBJ1-1	CSASGGARGMNTEAFF
TRBV5-1	TRBJ2-5	CASSLQGFRETQYF
TRBV9	TRBJ2-1	CASSDLAGRYNEQFF
TRBV2	TRBJ2-1	CASSEGGRTYNEQFF
TRBV20-1	TRBJ1-5	CSARDGAARDQPQHF
TRBV9	TRBJ2-3	CASSVALAGEVGTQYF
TRBV5-1	TRBJ2-1	CASSPGKDHEQFF
TRBV12-3/TRBV12-4	TRBJ2-1	CASSWGQTPIF
TRBV7-9	TRBJ2-5	CASSPQSGLAGETQYF
TRBV7-9	TRBJ2-2	CASSRREHTGELFF
TRBV7-3	TRBJ2-3	CASSPEGVASGTDTQYF
TRBV3-1	TRBJ2-2	CASSQAGQAYTGELFF
TRBV27	TRBJ2-5	CASSLGTVGGAAYF
TRBV24-1	TRBJ2-5	CATGSGPPETQYF
TRBV6-5	TRBJ1-1	CASSQPPLNTEAFF
TRBV5-1	TRBJ2-4	CASSLADGISVQYF
TRBV7-9	TRBJ2-1	CASSFSGTSYNEQFF
TRBV24-1	TRBJ2-3	CATSEPTGLSGTDTQYF
TRBV12-3/TRBV12-4	TRBJ2-7	CASSSAEFYLEQYF